One and the same sample provided the 19 T cell receptor beta chains below, sequenced in a study of PD-1 blockade in classical Hodgkin lymphoma. Time point specified: cycle 4 day 1 (C4D1), after 6 weeks of nivolumab. Every patient experienced relapse after autologous stem cell transplantation, and brentuximab vedotin exposure varied. Here immunoSEQ multiplex PCR was the method, and the copy in TCRdb shows in-frame clones only, minus some. The data hold 41,000 or so clones, with around two thirds observed a single time. Material: peripheral blood mononuclear cells (PBMCs), obtained before the fourth cycle of nivolumab. The receptors stem from a human donor with classical Hodgkin lymphoma.

The chain uses TRBV9 and TRBJ1-1; D possibly corresponds to TRBD1 (6 bases). There are 13 residues in the CDR3. The V end was cut by 3 bases, the J end by 3 bases, with 9 bases between. Per germline, CDR1 SGDLS and CDR2 YYNGEE. The CDR3 DNA is TGTGCCAGCAGCGACAGGGTTGACACTGAAGCTTTCTTT. It specifies CASSDRVDTEAFF.

V usage is TRBV27 and J usage is TRBJ1-6; D perhaps matches TRBD1 (5 bases). V lost 8 bases, J lost 3 bases, and 17 bases lay in between. The CDR3 is 16 residues long. Germline V gene data show CDR1 as MNHEY and CDR2 as SMNVEV (reference sequence). The CDR3 here is CASGRGREFYNSPLHF. CDR3 DNA: TGTGCCAGCGGGAGGGGCAGGGAGTTCTATAATTCACCCCTCCACTTT.

This clone has at least ten counts. In DNA form, the CDR3 reads TGCAGCGCTTATCTCCAGGGCGTGCTTACCTCGGAGACCCAGTACTTC. Protein sequence: CSAYLQGVLTSETQYF. The gene calls are TRBV29-1 and TRBJ2-5, with D tentatively TRBD1 (5 bases). CDR1 and CDR2 from the germline V gene are SQVTM and ANQGSEA. Trimming stripped 7 bases from V and 5 bases from J, with 26 bases between. The length of the CDR3 is 16 residues.

CDR3 in DNA: TGTGCCACCAGCAGAGATCCCCCGAGGGCCACAGATACGCAGTATTTT. Its protein product is CATSRDPPRATDTQYF. V gene TRBV15 combines with J gene TRBJ2-3; D perhaps matches TRBD2 (5 bases). Germline loops: CDR1 LNHNV, CDR2 YYDKDF (reference sequence). V was clipped by 0 bases and J by 2 bases, with 12 bases between them. The CDR3 has 16 amino acids.

This clone was counted between two and nine times. V and J are TRBV6-6 and TRBJ2-7; tentative D call: TRBD2 (5 bases). V lost 0 bases and J 7 bases, leaving 13 bases between the germline ends. The CDR3 spans 14 residues. Germline V gene data show CDR1 as MNHNY and CDR2 as SVGAGI (reference sequence). As DNA, the CDR3 is TGTGCCAGCAGTTACTCCGGGATCCACCAAGAGCAGTACTTC. Residues: CASSYSGIHQEQYF.

This chain connects TRBV28 to TRBJ1-4; 7 nucleotides line up with TRBD1. This CDR3 comprises 18 residues. Germline assignment: CDR1 MDHEN and CDR2 SYDVKM. Trimming took 5 bases from V and 4 from J; bases not matched to a gene: 16. This chain's CDR3 is CASSELGTAQHNNEKLFF. The CDR3 DNA sequence: TGTGCCAGCAGTGAACTAGGGACAGCCCAACACAATAATGAAAAACTGTTTTTT.

The chain combines TRBV5-4 with TRBJ2-3, with 13 bases matching TRBD2. The CDR3 extends over 16 amino acids. Per germline, CDR1 SGHNT and CDR2 YYREEE (reference sequence). Losses at the gene ends were 0 bases for V and 6 bases for J; bases not matched to a gene: 4. The CDR3: CASSLAGTSGVDTQYF. For the CDR3, the DNA is TGTGCCAGCAGCTTGGCCGGGACTAGCGGGGTGGATACGCAGTATTTT.

This clone has only one observation. The chain carries TRBV18 and TRBJ1-1; D might be TRBD1 (5 bases). This CDR3 is 16 amino acids long. The germline V gene has CDR1 KGHSH and CDR2 LQKENI. The ends were cut back, 2 bases at V and 6 bases at J, with 19 bases in the middle. CDR3 in DNA: TGTGCCAGCTCACCAGGTCTTAGGCAGGGTCCCCCTGAAGCTTTCTTT. This encodes CASSPGLRQGPPEAFF.

This clone occurred a few times. The chain links TRBV30 to TRBJ2-7; TRBD1 aligns across 8 bases. The junction had 2 bases not matched to a gene; V was cut back by 1 base and J by 3 bases. From germline, CDR1 is GTSNPN and CDR2 SVGIG (reference sequence). This CDR3 spans 13 amino acids. CDR3 in DNA: TGTGCCTGGAGTGCAACAGGGGGCTACGAGCAGTACTTC. Translation: CAWSATGGYEQYF.

The rearrangement joins TRBV7-2 to TRBJ2-2; the D gene is possibly TRBD2 (5 bases). Germline lookup yields CDR1 SGHTA and CDR2 FQGNSA. CDR3 length equals 14 residues. V dropped 1 base and J dropped 5 bases, with 8 bases sitting between them. CDR3 coding DNA: TGTGCCAGCAGCTTAGGTCGGGGAACCGGGGAGCTGTTTTTT. Its translation: CASSLGRGTGELFF.

The rearrangement links TRBV11-3 to TRBJ2-5; D unclear. Germline V gene sequence: CDR1 SGHNT, CDR2 YENEEA. Between the trimmed V and J ends, which lost 1 base and 4 bases, there was a span of 10 bases. This CDR3 contains 14 residues. In DNA, the CDR3 is TGTGCCAGCAGCTTAGGCCCGACCGGAGAGACCCAGTACTTC. Its protein product is CASSLGPTGETQYF.

The J gene is TRBJ1-5, the V gene TRBV6-5; D might be TRBD1 (6 bases). The germline CDR1 and CDR2 sequences are MNHEY and SVGAGI. Trimming removed 8 bases from V and 4 bases from J, with 9 bases in between. There are 12 residues in the CDR3. Here the CDR3 reads CASRTVNQPQHF. CDR3 nucleotides: TGTGCCAGCCGGACAGTAAATCAGCCCCAGCATTTT.

J is TRBJ2-2 and V is TRBV7-9, with 7 positions matching TRBD1. Losses at the gene ends were 4 bases for V and 3 bases for J; bases not matched to a gene: 11. Germline CDR1 is SEHNR and CDR2 is FQNEAQ (reference sequence). This CDR3 comprises 17 residues. The CDR3 DNA is TGTGCCAGCAGCTACCCCCACAGGGGAAGGGACACCGGGGAGCTGTTTTTT. The encoded protein is CASSYPHRGRDTGELFF.

This chain links TRBV6-6 with TRBJ1-2, with D uncertain. The germline CDR1 and CDR2 sequences are MNHNY and SVGAGI (reference sequence). V lost 8 bases and J lost 2, with 9 bases in between. CDR3 length equals 12 residues. The chain's CDR3 is CASGADNYGYTF. As DNA, the CDR3 is TGTGCCAGCGGCGCCGACAACTATGGCTACACCTTC.

This clone was counted between two and nine times. The V call is TRBV27, the J call TRBJ2-3; TRBD2 aligns across 9 bases. The CDR3 is 15 residues long. V trimming: 6 bases; J trimming: 6 bases; junction bases outside the gene matches: 10. Looked up from germline, CDR1 is MNHEY and CDR2 is SMNVEV (reference sequence). CDR3 protein: CASRPAGGSGDTQYF. The CDR3 nucleotides read TGTGCCAGCAGACCAGCGGGGGGCAGCGGGGATACGCAGTATTTT.

This clone was seen repeatedly, ten times or more. The chain uses TRBV9 and TRBJ2-5; TRBD2 agrees at 9 bases. Germline CDR1 and CDR2: SGDLS and YYNGEE. The CDR3 has 17 residues. V dropped 0 bases and J dropped 5; count of bases not matched to a gene: 11. The CDR3 DNA is TGTGCCAGCAGCGTAGGATCCCCAAGTAGCGGGGGTGAGACCCAGTACTTC. As protein: CASSVGSPSSGGETQYF.

The chain recombines TRBV9 with TRBJ1-1; perhaps TRBD1 as D (5 bases). CDR1 and CDR2 from the germline V gene are SGDLS and YYNGEE. This CDR3 contains 15 residues. Between the trimmed V and J ends, which lost 0 bases and 2 bases, there was a span of 11 bases. The chain's CDR3 is CASSVGDSLNTEAFF. CDR3 DNA sequence: TGTGCCAGCAGCGTAGGAGACAGCCTTAACACTGAAGCTTTCTTT.

This clone was seen a handful of times. The V and J genes are TRBV19 and TRBJ1-1; D gene unclear. This CDR3 contains 15 residues. Germline CDR1 LNHDA, CDR2 SQIVND (reference sequence). V gave up 2 bases and J gave up 4 bases, with 14 bases separating them. The CDR3 coding sequence is TGTGCCAGTAGTATATCCCCCCGCGCGGGCACTGAAGCTTTCTTT. It yields the protein CASSISPRAGTEAFF.

The chain employs TRBV2 and TRBJ1-2; D gene ambiguous. The CDR3 contains 15 residues. Trimming shortened V by 0 bases and J by 4 bases, and 12 bases separated the two germline ends. Germline assignment: CDR1 SNHLY and CDR2 FYNNEI. The CDR3 loop is CASSEAVSATYGYTF. The DNA of the CDR3 is TGTGCCAGCAGTGAAGCCGTCAGTGCTACCTATGGCTACACCTTC.